One and the same sample provided the 20 T cell receptor beta chains below, sequenced in a study of cytomegalovirus exposure and HLA in healthy donors. With 60 Vbeta and 13 Jbeta primers, the PCR was carried out. Repertoires were generated with immunoSEQ multiplex PCR, while TCRdb's copy carries only in-frame clones and drops some. Among approximately 110,000 clones, roughly 74% were seen once, and the ten largest hold approximately 0.9%. The sequencing sample was made of PBMCs. These receptors were taken from a woman aged 30 to 39 in good health and CMV-seronegative.

The chain employs TRBV19 and TRBJ1-1; D unresolved. Germline CDR1 LNHDA, CDR2 SQIVND (reference sequence). Deletions cut 7 bases from V and 4 bases from J, with 7 bases between. The CDR3 has 11 amino acids. The CDR3 region is CASNGRTEAFF. CDR3 coding DNA: TGTGCCAGTAATGGGCGCACTGAAGCTTTCTTT.

The chain uses TRBV7-2 and TRBJ2-1; TRBD2 matches 9 bases. This CDR3 has 15 residues. In germline, CDR1 is SGHTA, CDR2 FQGNSA. V was clipped by 5 bases and J by 9 bases; unmatched bases: 11. Written as DNA, the CDR3 is TGTGCCAGCAGCCAGGGCCTAGCGGGACTGGGTGAGCAGTTCTTC. Protein: CASSQGLAGLGEQFF.

A word on this clone: The germline gene is not matched at one end of the junction; a read error may be the cause. Other DNA sequences of this sample code for an identical CDR3. The chain is built from TRBV25-1 and TRBJ1-2; no definite D call. This CDR3 contains 12 residues. The germline CDR1 and CDR2 sequences are MGHDK and SYGVNS. The CDR3: CASSESVYGYTF. CDR3 nucleotides: TGTGCCAGCAGCGAATCGGTCTATGGCTACACCTTC.

This clone was counted only a few times. The genes are TRBV6-1 and TRBJ2-6; D not resolved. The germline V and J ends were trimmed by 1 base and 10 bases, with 5 bases remaining between them. The CDR3 covers 12 residues. Germline CDR1 is MNHNS and CDR2 is SASEGT. The CDR3 spells CASSEGLNVLTF. The CDR3 DNA follows: TGTGCCAGCAGTGAAGGTCTAAACGTCCTGACTTTC.

This rearrangement joins TRBV5-1 to TRBJ1-1; tentatively, D is TRBD1 (5 bases). The CDR3 consists of 14 residues. Trimming took off 0 bases at V and 3 bases at J, with 9 bases between the two ends. CDR1 and CDR2 from the germline V gene are SGHRS and YFSETQ. The CDR3 nucleotides read TGCGCCAGCAGCTTGGAGGGGAGGGACACTGAAGCTTTCTTT. Translation: CASSLEGRDTEAFF.

The chain carries TRBV6-5 and TRBJ1-2; maybe TRBD1 (6 bases). This CDR3 has 13 residues. Deletions cut 1 base from V and 8 bases from J, with 11 bases between. Germline V gives CDR1 MNHEY, CDR2 SVGAGI. CDR3 amino acids: CASSYLDRGGYTF. The CDR3 nucleotides read TGTGCCAGCAGTTACTTGGACAGAGGGGGCTACACCTTC.

In nucleotides, the CDR3 is TGTGCCAGCAGTTACTACGCGGGGGGCGGGGAGCTGTTTTTT. This gives the protein CASSYYAGGGELFF. V is TRBV6-5 and J is TRBJ2-2; 8 bases are shared with TRBD2. CDR1 MNHEY and CDR2 SVGAGI come from the germline V gene. Germline trimming cut 1 base from V and 7 bases from J; bases unmatched to any gene: 2. The CDR3 is 14 residues long.

V usage is TRBV5-4 and J usage is TRBJ2-1; 8 positions agree with TRBD1. Germline trimming cut 3 bases from V and 4 bases from J; bases unmatched to any gene: 6. The CDR3 contains 15 residues. Germline V CDR1 and CDR2: SGHNT, YYREEE (reference sequence). CDR3 protein: CASSYEDRAYNEQFF. The DNA for the CDR3 is TGTGCCAGCAGCTATGAGGACAGGGCGTACAATGAGCAGTTCTTC.

This clone was detected only a few times. The chain links TRBV6-5 to TRBJ1-2; 7 nucleotides agree with TRBD1. J was trimmed by 4 bases and V by 4 bases; bases with no gene match: 9. CDR1 is MNHEY, CDR2 SVGAGI, per germline. This CDR3 has 15 amino acids. The CDR3 reads CASSSETGWAYGYTF. In DNA form, the CDR3 reads TGTGCCAGCAGTTCTGAGACAGGGTGGGCCTATGGCTACACCTTC.

The rearrangement uses TRBV2 and TRBJ1-1, with D unresolved. The CDR3 covers 15 residues. Trimming took 6 bases from V and 0 from J, leaving 14 bases between them. CDR1 is SNHLY and CDR2 is FYNNEI in the germline V gene. CDR3 loop: CASSPPRGLNTEAFF. The CDR3 nucleotides read TGTGCCAGCAGCCCCCCGCGAGGTTTGAACACTGAAGCTTTCTTT.

V is TRBV10-2 and J is TRBJ1-2; D ambiguous. This CDR3 is 11 amino acids long. V lost 8 bases and J lost 5, with 9 bases in between. The germline V gene has CDR1 WSHSY and CDR2 SAAADI. This CDR3 is CASRGKYGYTF. In nucleotides, the CDR3 is TGCGCCAGCCGGGGTAAATATGGCTACACCTTC.

The chain links TRBV5-1 to TRBJ2-3, with 12 bases identical to TRBD2. The J segment lost 2 bases and the V segment lost 4 bases, leaving 5 bases of the junction unmatched. This CDR3 has 16 residues. The germline V gene encodes CDR1 SGHRS and CDR2 YFSETQ. CDR3 nucleotides: TGCGCCAGCAGCGAGACTAGCGGGGGTAACACAGATACGCAGTATTTT. Translated, it gives CASSETSGGNTDTQYF.

V and J are TRBV2 and TRBJ1-5, with a tentative D call TRBD1 (6 bases). This CDR3 comprises 12 residues. Trimming took 3 bases from V and 13 from J, leaving 13 bases between them. CDR1 and CDR2 from the germline V gene are SNHLY and FYNNEI. CDR3 amino acids: CASSDSVGGQHF. The CDR3 bases are TGTGCCAGCAGTGATAGTGTAGGGGGACAGCATTTT.

This rearrangement joins TRBV30 to TRBJ2-7; 12 bases align to TRBD2. Germline V gene sequence: CDR1 GTSNPN, CDR2 SVGIG (reference sequence). The V gene end was trimmed by 4 bases and the J gene end by 5 bases; junction bases not matched to a gene: 12. CDR3 length: 16 residues. In nucleotides, the CDR3 is TGTGCCTGGATCGCAACATCGGCTAGCGGGAGGGACGAGCAGTACTTC. It specifies CAWIATSASGRDEQYF.

The DNA of the CDR3 is TGTGCCAGTAGCTACACCGGGGAGCTGTTTTTT. Residues: CASSYTGELFF. The chain carries TRBV19 and TRBJ2-2; no clear D. This CDR3 has 11 amino acids. V lost 6 bases and J 3 bases, leaving 2 bases between the germline ends. The germline gives CDR1 LNHDA, CDR2 SQIVND (reference sequence).

This clone was counted only a few times. This chain joins TRBV14 and TRBJ1-1, with 7 bases matching TRBD1. V was pared by 2 bases and J by 1 base, with 4 bases of the junction left unmatched. The CDR3 contains 15 residues. Germline V gene lookup returns CDR1 SGHDN and CDR2 FVKESK. The CDR3: CASSQRRGRNTEAFF. CDR3 DNA sequence: TGTGCCAGCAGCCAACGCAGGGGGAGGAACACTGAAGCTTTCTTT.

The V gene is TRBV19, the J gene TRBJ1-1, with D uncertain. This CDR3 is 13 amino acids long. Germline-derived CDR1 and CDR2 are LNHDA and SQIVND (reference sequence). V lost 5 bases to trimming and J lost 1 base, with 8 bases between them. In nucleotides, the CDR3 is TGTGCCAGTAGTGTCTCTAAGAACACTGAAGCTTTCTTT. This gives the protein CASSVSKNTEAFF.

This clone was observed a handful of times. This rearrangement joins TRBV27 to TRBJ2-7; 7 bases align to TRBD1. CDR3 size: 15 residues. The J segment lost 5 bases and the V segment lost 5 bases, leaving 12 bases of the junction unmatched. Germline CDR1 MNHEY, CDR2 SMNVEV (reference sequence). The CDR3 sequence: CASSRTGQLDNEQYF. The CDR3 nucleotides are TGTGCCAGCAGTAGAACGGGACAGCTAGATAACGAGCAGTACTTC.

The chain uses TRBV2 and TRBJ1-1; 8 bases line up with TRBD1. Germline CDR1 SNHLY, CDR2 FYNNEI. The V segment lost 5 bases and the J segment 4 bases; nucleotides outside the gene matches: 12. The CDR3 is made up of 16 amino acids. The CDR3 loop reads CASSTGGEPRSTEAFF. In DNA, the CDR3 is TGTGCCAGCAGTACAGGGGGAGAACCTAGAAGCACTGAAGCTTTCTTT.

This clone was recorded once. The V call is TRBV15, the J call TRBJ1-1; 10 bases are shared with TRBD1. From germline, CDR1 is LNHNV and CDR2 YYDKDF (reference sequence). V lost 1 base, J lost 4 bases, and 9 bases stayed unmatched. This CDR3 is 17 amino acids long. CDR3 amino acids: CATSRGLRRQGATEAFF. Here the CDR3 DNA reads TGTGCCACCAGCAGAGGTCTCCGGAGACAGGGGGCCACTGAAGCTTTCTTT.